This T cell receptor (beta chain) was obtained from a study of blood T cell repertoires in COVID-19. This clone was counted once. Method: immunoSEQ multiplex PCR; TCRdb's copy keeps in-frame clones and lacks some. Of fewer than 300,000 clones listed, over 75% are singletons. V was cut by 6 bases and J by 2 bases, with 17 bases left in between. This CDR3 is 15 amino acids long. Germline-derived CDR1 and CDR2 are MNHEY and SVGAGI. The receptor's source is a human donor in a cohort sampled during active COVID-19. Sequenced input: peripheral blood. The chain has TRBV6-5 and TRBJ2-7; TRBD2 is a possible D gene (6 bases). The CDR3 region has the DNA TGTGCCAGCAGCGGGGGAGACTATTGGGCCTACGAGCAGTACTTC. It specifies CASSGGDYWAYEQYF.